The entry below describes one T cell receptor beta chain. What it binds is unknown. Germline CDR1 and CDR2: SGHVS and FNYEAQ. CDR3 length: 13 amino acids. Trimming removed 3 bases at V and 3 bases at J, with 6 bases between. The data derive from a study of PD-1 blockade in classical Hodgkin lymphoma. Turning to the study itself: A 3 mg/kg intravenous dose of nivolumab was received by patients every 2 weeks.

Every single patient, without exception, relapsed after autologous stem cell transplantation, and brentuximab vedotin exposure varied. Isolated CD8+ T cells were derived from thawed PBMCs through magnetic negative selection. Responses achieved at best were complete response, partial response or progressive disease. Study-level points and caveats: Complete responders started with a diversity level that resembled newly diagnosed patients at baseline.

Clones were sequenced by immunoSEQ multiplex PCR, and TCRdb holds only the in-frame ones, with some missing. The data hold nearly 3,000 clones, with roughly 65% observed a single time. This clonotype was sampled from a human donor with classical Hodgkin lymphoma. The specimen was CD8+ T cells from blood, collected at baseline. The V call is TRBV7-6, the J call TRBJ2-1; no firm D call. The CDR3 bases are TGTGCCAGCAGCTTGTGGGACTACAATGAGCAGTTCTTC. Translating it yields CASSLWDYNEQFF. Looking up the rest from reference TRBV7-6 and TRBJ2-1 gives the full variable domain: GAGVSQSPRYKVTKRGQDVALRCDPISGHVSLYWYRQALGQGPEFLTYFNYEAQQDKSGLPNDRFSAERPEGSISTLTIQRTEQRDSAMYRCASSLWDYNEQFFGPGTRLTVL.